This TCR beta chain was recovered during a study of cytomegalovirus exposure and HLA in healthy donors. Study-level background: The roughly 120 validation repertoires matched the roughly 630 first-cohort repertoires in platform, a later analysis reported. Study-wide points: Using the classifier, cytomegalovirus status was reportedly diagnosed with high specificity and sensitivity. In vitro experiments confirmed that three CMV-associated chains were specific for CMV antigens. Most TCR sequences were seen very rarely across donors, but some public TCRs occurred in many.

Clones were sequenced by immunoSEQ multiplex PCR, and TCRdb holds only the in-frame ones, with some missing. The sample shows 90,000 to 100,000 clones, 90% to 95% of them seen only once. Trimming took 5 bases from V and 5 from J, leaving 19 bases between them. The CDR3 has 16 amino acids. From germline, CDR1 is SGHDN and CDR2 FVKESK. Regarding this clone: The antigen is undetermined.

The sequence was collected from a woman in her twenties or thirties in good health and CMV-seropositive. This rearrangement joins TRBV14 to TRBJ2-1; a weak D match, TRBD2 (5 bases). Sequenced input: PBMCs. CDR3 sequence reads: CASSSYRASGNNEQFF. Written as DNA, the CDR3 is TGTGCCAGCAGCTCCTACCGCGCGAGCGGAAACAATGAGCAGTTCTTC. Using reference TRBV14 and TRBJ2-1 for the parts outside the CDR3, the full variable domain is EAGVTQFPSHSVIEKGQTVTLRCDPISGHDNLYWYRRVMGKEIKFLLHFVKESKQDESGMPNNRFLAERTGGTYSTLKVQPAELEDSGVYFCASSSYRASGNNEQFFGPGTRLTVL.